This T cell receptor (beta chain) was captured in a study of blood T cells in healthy people across ages. About the study: Capture by template switching was about one barcoded beta molecule per two T cells.

Sample-barcoded 5' priming and a J-beta primer mix drove a second PCR of roughly 6 to 12 cycles. A template-switch adaptor containing 12 random nucleotides labeled each cDNA molecule. Per sample, CDR3-containing paired-end reads numbered at least 2.5 million. TCRdb re-analysed the 5' RACE reads in MiXCR, keeping a single row per CDR3 protein. The repertoire has around 2 million distinct CDR3 sequences, about 39% of them found once; the top ten carry roughly 23%. The source material was blood. The source of this sequence is a human donor in good health.

CDR3 nucleotides: TGTGCCAGCAGCTTAGCGCGAGGCAGATCCTACGAGCAGTACTTC. It codes for CASSLARGRSYEQYF. The chain joins TRBV7-8 to TRBJ2-7; no definite D call. Germline V gene sequence: CDR1 SGHVS, CDR2 FQNEAQ. V was pared by 0 bases and J by 1 base, with 10 bases between. The length of the CDR3 is 15 residues.